This is a list of T cell receptor beta chains from one sample in a study of molecular identifiers for immune sequencing clone quantification. TCRdb used MiXCR to reprocess the PCR reads, holding one entry per CDR3 protein. The table shows about 36,000 distinct CDR3 sequences, with 15% to 20% occurring only once. Material: naive CD8+ T cells from blood, with Jurkat cell RNA spiked in. The receptors here all came from a human donor in good health. Some libraries in this study had Jurkat cell RNA spiked in. Both conserved end residues are part of each CDR3. The order of the fields is D gene, clone size, V gene, J gene, CDR3 DNA, CDR3 protein. D genes are given only for firm matches. Clone size appears in some rows only: once, few, many, or a class for an expanded clone.

-	-	TRBV29-1	TRBJ1-2	TGCAGCGTTGAAAGCCTACTATATGGCTACACCTTC	CSVESLLYGYTF
TRBD1	-	TRBV29-1	TRBJ2-5	TGCAGCGTTGATGGCAGGGGGCTGTTAAAAGAGACCCAGTACTTC	CSVDGRGLLKETQYF
TRBD2	-	TRBV5-1	TRBJ2-7	TGCGCCAGCACACTAGCGGGAGGGGAAGCCTACGAGCAGTACTTC	CASTLAGGEAYEQYF
TRBD2	many	TRBV13	TRBJ2-7	TGTGCCAGCACTTCCGGGCGGGGGTCCTACGAGCAGTACTTC	CASTSGRGSYEQYF
-	-	TRBV7-9	TRBJ2-7	TGTGCCAGCAGCGGGAGGGACAGGTCCTACGAGCAGTACTTC	CASSGRDRSYEQYF
TRBD1	many	TRBV4-3	TRBJ2-7	TGCGCCAGCAGCCCCGGGACAGGGGTGGTCGAGCAGTACTTC	CASSPGTGVVEQYF
-	many	TRBV28	TRBJ1-5	TGTGCCAGCAGTTTATGGGGGGAGAGCAATCAGCCCCAGCATTTT	CASSLWGESNQPQHF
TRBD2	many	TRBV9	TRBJ2-1	TGTGCCAGCAGCCCGCGACTAGCGGGAGGAGATGAGCAGTTCTTC	CASSPRLAGGDEQFF
TRBD2	many	TRBV20-1	TRBJ2-7	TGCAGTGCTAGAGAATTAGACGGGAGGGGCGAGCAGTACTTC	CSARELDGRGEQYF
-	many	TRBV7-9	TRBJ1-4	TGTGCCAGCAGCTTACAGTGGTTAGGCAGCGATGAAAAACTGTTTTTT	CASSLQWLGSDEKLFF
TRBD2	-	TRBV7-2	TRBJ2-1	TGTGCCAGCAGCTTAGCGAGGACTAGGAGTAGTGAGCAGTTCTTC	CASSLARTRSSEQFF
TRBD1	-	TRBV6-5	TRBJ2-5	TGTGCCAGCAGCCGGACAGGGGAAGAGACCCAGTACTTC	CASSRTGEETQYF
-	many	TRBV9	TRBJ1-5	TGTGCCAGCAGCGAGTATGCTAGCAATCAGCCCCAGCATTTT	CASSEYASNQPQHF
TRBD1	many	TRBV3-1	TRBJ2-5	TGTGCCAGCAGCCCCACAGGGGACGAGACCCAGTACTTC	CASSPTGDETQYF
-	few	TRBV5-6	TRBJ2-7	TGTGCCAGCAGCACCTTCTACGAGCAGTACTTC	CASSTFYEQYF
-	many	TRBV3-1	TRBJ2-7	TGTGCCAGCAGCCAAGATGGGGTTGTCGGGTACTCCTACGAGCAGTACTTC	CASSQDGVVGYSYEQYF
TRBD1	few	TRBV7-8	TRBJ2-7	TGTGCCAGCAACGGAGGGGGACAGGGATTCTACGAGCAGTACTTC	CASNGGGQGFYEQYF
-	many	TRBV6-5	TRBJ2-1	TGTGCCAGCAGTTACTATGACGGTGAGCAGTTCTTC	CASSYYDGEQFF
TRBD2	few	TRBV5-6	TRBJ2-3	TGTGCCAGCAGCTTGGTAATACTAGCGGGAGGCCACACAGATACGCAGTATTTT	CASSLVILAGGHTDTQYF
-	many	TRBV21-1	TRBJ2-4	TGTGCCAGCAGCCCCTCGGGACAGGGGGTACAAAAAAACATTCAGTACTTC	CASSPSGQGVQKNIQYF
-	many	TRBV19	TRBJ1-1	TGTGCCAGTGGTGGCACTGAAGCTTTCTTT	CASGGTEAFF
-	-	TRBV28	TRBJ2-1	TGTGCCAGCACTCCCGTTGGATTAAGGGACTACAATGAGCAGTTCTTC	CASTPVGLRDYNEQFF
-	medium-sized	TRBV7-9	TRBJ1-5	TGTGCCAGCAGCTGGTCCGGGGTCGGCAATCAGCCCCAGCATTTT	CASSWSGVGNQPQHF
-	many	TRBV18	TRBJ2-7	TGTGCCAGCTCACCACAAGGAGGCGACGAGCAGTACTTC	CASSPQGGDEQYF
TRBD2	many	TRBV10-3	TRBJ2-3	TGTGCCTCCACGGGACTAGAGTGGTCAGATACGCAGTATTTT	CASTGLEWSDTQYF
TRBD2	many	TRBV12-3/TRBV12-4	TRBJ2-7	TGTGCCACCGGGACTAGTCTTCCCTACGAGCAGTACTTC	CATGTSLPYEQYF
TRBD2	-	TRBV6-2/TRBV6-3	TRBJ2-7	TGTGCCACTAGGGACGGGAGGCCCCCCTACGAGCAGTACTTC	CATRDGRPPYEQYF
-	few	TRBV10-1	TRBJ2-3	TGCGCCAGCAGTGAGTCCAGTAGCACAGATACGCAGTATTTT	CASSESSSTDTQYF
-	-	TRBV12-3/TRBV12-4	TRBJ2-3	TGTGCCAGCAGTCCGGACCCTTCCACAGATACGCAGTATTTT	CASSPDPSTDTQYF
-	many	TRBV10-3	TRBJ2-7	TGTGCCATCAGTGAAGGAAAGTACTACGAGCAGTACTTC	CAISEGKYYEQYF
TRBD2	many	TRBV28	TRBJ2-1	TGTGCCAGCAGTTTAAAAATGGCGGGAGGCGACAATGAGCAGTTCTTC	CASSLKMAGGDNEQFF
-	many	TRBV4-1	TRBJ2-5	TGCGCCAGCAGCCAAGATCGTACAGGGTGGACCCAGTACTTC	CASSQDRTGWTQYF
-	many	TRBV5-5	TRBJ2-5	TGTGCCAGCAGCTTGGGCAGCTGGGAAGGAAGCCAGTACTTC	CASSLGSWEGSQYF
-	-	TRBV5-4	TRBJ2-3	TGTGCCAGCAGCGCCCCCCCGGGGGGCAATACGCAGTATTTT	CASSAPPGGNTQYF
TRBD2	medium-sized	TRBV7-2	TRBJ2-3	TGTGCCAGCAGCTTAAGGCCGCGGGGGGGACTAGAATCAGATACGCAGTATTTT	CASSLRPRGGLESDTQYF
-	many	TRBV4-2	TRBJ2-7	TGTGCCAGCAGCCTTGGGCCGGGCTCCTACGAGCAGTACTTC	CASSLGPGSYEQYF
TRBD2	many	TRBV6-2/TRBV6-3	TRBJ2-5	TGTGCCAGCAGACTAGCGCGAGAAGAGACCCAGTACTTC	CASRLAREETQYF
TRBD1	many	TRBV20-1	TRBJ2-7	TGCAGTGCAAGGACAGGGGTCTACGAGCAGTACTTC	CSARTGVYEQYF
-	many	TRBV9	TRBJ1-1	TGTGCCAGCAGCGTAGAGACAGTCTCTGAAGCTTTCTTT	CASSVETVSEAFF
TRBD1	many	TRBV4-3	TRBJ1-4	TGCGCCAGCAGCCATGGGACAGGGCATAATGAAAAACTGTTTTTT	CASSHGTGHNEKLFF
TRBD1	-	TRBV19	TRBJ2-7	TGTGCCAGTAGTCCGGAGACAGGGCCCTACGAGCAGTACTTC	CASSPETGPYEQYF
TRBD1	-	TRBV20-1	TRBJ2-1	TGCAGTGCTAGAGCGGGACAGGGGCCAATCCGAACCAAATACAATGAGCAGTTCTTC	CSARAGQGPIRTKYNEQFF
TRBD2	few	TRBV25-1	TRBJ2-3	TGTGCCAGCAGTGAATATGGGGCTAGCGGGAGTCCAGATACGCAGTATTTT	CASSEYGASGSPDTQYF